This T cell receptor (beta chain) was obtained from a study of CD8+ T cells in alopecia areata. The wider study: Tofacitinib ran 6 to 18 months, followed by 6 months off drug. Scoring of severity for treated patients was based on percentage of affected scalp area. Findings and limits, study-wide: Tofacitinib produced a significant decrease in scalp clonality and in expanded CD8+ clones among the top 100. Persistence during tofacitinib was seen for many expanded lesional clones in scalp and blood.

Treatment denoted: oral pan-JAK inhibitor, 5-10 mg twice daily. RNA was extracted and reverse transcribed into cDNA as the sequencing template. The data were produced by immunoSEQ multiplex PCR, yet TCRdb's version contains in-frame clones alone and is incomplete. The sample records about 210,000 clones, under 70% being singletons. This clone was seen a few times. What it binds is unknown. Germline CDR1 and CDR2: LNHDA and SQIVND (reference sequence). V was clipped by 4 bases and J by 4 bases; unmatched bases: 13. The CDR3 contains 17 residues. This rearrangement joins TRBV19 to TRBJ2-5; 9 nucleotides align to TRBD2. Sequencing used CD4+ T cells sorted from blood, obtained at approximately week 45, from a patient treated with tofacitinib. The receptor was isolated from a human donor with alopecia areata. The CDR3 DNA reads as TGTGCCAGTAGTACCCTAGCGGGGAAAGTTATTCGAGAGACCCAGTACTTC. Its protein is CASSTLAGKVIRETQYF.